This entry lists 21 T cell receptor beta chains sequenced from one sample in a study of tissue T cells after allogeneic stem cell transplantation. TCRdb keeps only in-frame clones here, not all; method: immunoSEQ multiplex PCR. The repertoire has 6,300 or so clones, just under 70% of them found once; the top ten carry less than 9%. The sample here was tissue from the rectum, taken at autopsy. These TCRs come from a woman between 18 and 55 years old with breast cancer.

The gene calls are TRBV3-1 (or the pseudogene TRBV3-2) and TRBJ1-2; TRBD1 might be the D (6 bases). The CDR3 loop spans 15 amino acids. CDR1 and CDR2 from the germline V gene are LGHDT and YNNKEL (reference sequence). V lost 3 bases and J lost 4, with 15 bases in between. The CDR3 reads CASSQSGAPGYGYTF. Written as DNA, the CDR3 is TGTGCCAGCAGCCAGTCAGGGGCACCTGGCTATGGCTACACCTTC.

The V gene is TRBV21-1, the J gene TRBJ1-1. TRBV21-1 is marked as a pseudogene. The length of the CDR3 is 20 residues. The CDR3 sequence: CASSKGGLGRGRTSNTEAFF. The CDR3 nucleotides are TGTGCCAGCAGCAAGGGTGGTCTTGGTCGGGGTAGGACGTCGAACACTGAAGCTTTCTTT.

In nucleotides, the CDR3 is TGTGCCAGCTCACCGGGACAGGGAGCTGTCGGGGAGCTGTTTTTT. This sequence encodes CASSPGQGAVGELFF. The chain couples TRBV18 to TRBJ2-2; 9 bases fit TRBD1. The J segment lost 7 bases and the V segment lost 3 bases, leaving 6 bases of the junction unmatched. The length of the CDR3 is 15 residues. Germline lookup yields CDR1 KGHSH and CDR2 LQKENI. Based on the CDR3 plus reference TRBV18 and TRBJ2-2, the full variable domain is NAGVMQNPRHLVRRRGQEARLRCSPMKGHSHVYWYRQLPEEGLKFMVYLQKENIIDESGMPKERFSAEFPKEGPSILRIQQVVRGDSAAYFCASSPGQGAVGELFFGEGSRLTVL.

The CDR3 nucleotides read TGTGCCAGCTATTATAGGACGAAAGCCTACGAGCAGTACTTC. Amino acids: CASYYRTKAYEQYF. The gene calls are TRBV14 and TRBJ2-7; D is unclear. The CDR3 spans 14 residues. The germline V and J ends were trimmed by 8 bases and 2 bases, with 16 bases remaining between them. Germline lookup yields CDR1 SGHDN and CDR2 FVKESK.

The chain is built from TRBV19 and TRBJ2-7; possible D gene TRBD2, 6 bases. From germline, CDR1 is LNHDA and CDR2 SQIVND (reference sequence). Deletions cut 3 bases from V and 4 bases from J, with 16 bases between. This CDR3 comprises 15 residues. CDR3 residues: CASSMEGNVEYEQYF. CDR3 coding DNA: TGTGCCAGTAGTATGGAGGGGAACGTAGAATACGAGCAGTACTTC.

This clone showed up just a few times. The rearrangement joins TRBV7-8 to TRBJ2-2, with D perhaps TRBD1 or TRBD2 (5 bases each). CDR3 length equals 14 residues. V was pared by 10 bases and J by 6 bases, with 18 bases between. In germline, CDR1 is SGHVS, CDR2 FQNEAQ. CDR3 amino acids: CATREIAGSGELFF. CDR3 DNA sequence: TGTGCCACCAGGGAAATCGCGGGCTCCGGGGAGCTGTTTTTT.

The rearrangement uses TRBV9 and TRBJ2-2; D is perhaps TRBD1 (6 bases). V was shortened by 4 bases and J by 7 bases, with 17 bases between the two germline ends. Germline V gene lookup returns CDR1 SGDLS and CDR2 YYNGEE. CDR3 length equals 15 residues. CDR3 sequence (DNA): TGTGCCAGCAGCCCCTACAGGGTAACGGACGGGGAGCTGTTTTTT. This sequence encodes CASSPYRVTDGELFF.

This sequence joins TRBV28 and TRBJ1-2, with D unresolved. The germline V and J ends were trimmed by 6 bases and 4 bases, with 6 bases remaining between them. CDR1 and CDR2 (germline): MDHEN, SYDVKM. The CDR3 spans 11 residues. Written as DNA, the CDR3 is TGTGCCAGCAGGTCCCTCTATGGCTACACCTTC. As protein: CASRSLYGYTF.

This rearrangement joins TRBV25-1 to TRBJ2-7, with 10 bases lining up with TRBD2. Germline lookup yields CDR1 MGHDK and CDR2 SYGVNS. The CDR3 has 16 residues. Trimming at V came to 4 bases and at J to 5 bases, leaving 11 bases not matched to a gene. The CDR3 DNA reads as TGTGCCAGCAGTGCCCTAGGAGCGGGAGGGCCCCACGAGCAGTACTTC. This codes for CASSALGAGGPHEQYF.

The table lists this clone with a few counts. The chain carries TRBV6-5 and TRBJ1-3; D gene ambiguous. Deletions cut 2 bases from V and 1 base from J, with 6 bases between. The V gene's germline CDR1 is MNHEY and CDR2 SVGAGI. The length of the CDR3 is 14 residues. The CDR3 loop reads CASSYDLSGNTIYF. In DNA form, the CDR3 reads TGTGCCAGCAGTTACGACCTATCTGGAAACACCATATATTTT.

This chain links TRBV7-2 with TRBJ2-1; 8 nucleotides line up with TRBD2. V lost 7 bases and J lost 7; bases outside the gene matches: 6. Germline CDR1 reads SGHTA; CDR2 reads FQGNSA. This CDR3 spans 13 amino acids. The CDR3 nucleotides read TGTGCCAGCAAAACCCCGGGGGGGAATGAGCAGTTCTTC. This encodes CASKTPGGNEQFF.

This clone was seen once. The chain uses TRBV6-5 and TRBJ1-1; the D gene is possibly TRBD1 (5 bases). The CDR3 runs to 12 residues. V gave up 7 bases and J gave up 8 bases, with 14 bases separating them. In germline, CDR1 is MNHEY, CDR2 SVGAGI. This CDR3 is CASKYLQGEAFF. The CDR3 nucleotides read TGTGCCAGCAAGTATCTTCAGGGCGAAGCTTTCTTT.

This chain joins TRBV18 and TRBJ2-2, with 11 bases matching TRBD1. With 3 bases clipped from V and 5 bases from J, the junction kept 8 bases outside the gene matches. This CDR3 comprises 17 residues. Germline V gives CDR1 KGHSH, CDR2 LQKENI. CDR3 region: CASSPGQGAHMTGELFF. The DNA of the CDR3 is TGTGCCAGCTCACCCGGACAGGGGGCGCATATGACCGGGGAGCTGTTTTTT.

This rearrangement joins TRBV4-1 to TRBJ1-1; D possibly corresponds to TRBD1 (5 bases). The germline V and J ends were trimmed by 2 bases and 3 bases, with 16 bases remaining between them. This CDR3 region has 16 residues. CDR1 and CDR2 (germline): MGHRA, YSYEKL. The CDR3 DNA is TGCGCCAGCAGCCAAAGGGGCCCTCTGGGAGACACTGAAGCTTTCTTT. Translated, it gives CASSQRGPLGDTEAFF.

The V gene is TRBV7-2, the J gene TRBJ2-1; possibly TRBD2 for D (7 bases). V lost 5 bases and J lost 10, with 18 bases in between. The germline CDR1 and CDR2 sequences are SGHTA and FQGNSA. The CDR3 loop spans 14 amino acids. DNA for the CDR3: TGTGCCAGCAGCCCAGGGGTAGGGGGAGGGGAGCAGTTCTTC. Protein: CASSPGVGGGEQFF.

The chain recombines TRBV7-9 with TRBJ2-5; no clear D. Germline CDR1 is SEHNR and CDR2 is FQNEAQ (reference sequence). V lost 6 bases and J 5 bases, leaving 16 bases between the germline ends. This CDR3 contains 14 residues. CDR3 amino acids: CASRIYGPEETQYF. The CDR3 region has the DNA TGTGCCAGCAGAATCTACGGACCCGAGGAGACCCAGTACTTC.

This clone was counted a few times. V usage is TRBV5-1 and J usage is TRBJ2-5, with 10 bases that match TRBD2. The CDR3 contains 17 residues. CDR1 and CDR2 (germline): SGHRS, YFSETQ. Trimming cost V 0 bases and J 4 bases; bases outside gene matches: 9. The CDR3 sequence: CASSLGLAGDYGETQYF. DNA of the CDR3: TGCGCCAGCAGCTTGGGGCTAGCGGGGGACTACGGAGAGACCCAGTACTTC.

The V and J genes are TRBV5-1 and TRBJ2-5, with D hard to call. V was trimmed by 0 bases and J by 1 base, leaving 4 bases between them. The CDR3 runs to 13 residues. Germline V gives CDR1 SGHRS, CDR2 YFSETQ. CDR3: CASSLAVQETQYF. The CDR3 DNA sequence: TGCGCCAGCAGCTTGGCGGTCCAAGAGACCCAGTACTTC.

V is TRBV6-6 and J is TRBJ2-5, with 8 bases that match TRBD1. Germline lookup yields CDR1 MNHNY and CDR2 SVGAGI (reference sequence). The CDR3 runs 13 residues. The V and J ends lost 6 bases and 5 bases, in that order; junction bases with no gene match: 5. The CDR3 DNA reads as TGTGCCAGCAGCCGGACAGGGTCCGAGACCCAGTACTTC. It specifies CASSRTGSETQYF.

V is TRBV30 and J is TRBJ1-5; unclear D gene. The CDR3 covers 13 residues. Trimming left V 0 bases short and J 0 bases short, with 3 bases between. Germline V gene lookup returns CDR1 GTSNPN and CDR2 SVGIG (reference sequence). The CDR3 protein is CAWSVDSNQPQHF. The CDR3 region has the DNA TGTGCCTGGAGTGTAGATAGCAATCAGCCCCAGCATTTT.

The gene calls are TRBV12-3 or TRBV12-4 and TRBJ2-7; tentatively, D is TRBD1 (5 bases). Trimming left V 5 bases short and J 3 bases short, with 11 bases between. The length of the CDR3 is 13 residues. Here the CDR3 reads CASSPQRGYEQYF. The CDR3 bases are TGTGCCAGCAGTCCGCAAAGGGGCTACGAGCAGTACTTC.